This T cell receptor beta chain is drawn from a study of shared clonotypes between healthy human individuals. Regarding the study as a whole: The rarefaction results pointed to incomplete sorted-subset sequencing despite large depth.

Sequencing was performed with immunoSEQ multiplex PCR; in TCRdb, only in-frame clones are kept and a portion is missing. The sample consists of around 2,000,000 clones, 85% to 95% of them appearing once. Selected positively for CCR7 and CD45RO-negative, naive CD8 cells excluded terminally differentiated effector memory CD45RA+ cells. With respect to this clone: Its antigen is currently unknown.

Germline V CDR1 and CDR2: SGHNT, YYREEE (reference sequence). Trimming pared 4 bases from V and 7 bases from J, leaving 12 bases between. The length of the CDR3 is 13 residues. This sequence originates from a man aged 18 to 35 in good health. Some clones in this sample may be carry-over from other donors' samples. This chain uses TRBV5-4 with TRBJ2-1; D may be TRBD1 or TRBD2 (5 bases each). What was sequenced was naive CD8+ T cells from PBMCs. The CDR3 coding sequence is TGTGCCAGCAGCCGAGGGGTGGAGAATGAGCAGTTCTTC. Protein product: CASSRGVENEQFF. Full variable domain (outside the CDR3, taken from reference TRBV5-4 and TRBJ2-1): ETGVTQSPTHLIKTRGQQVTLRCSSQSGHNTVSWYQQALGQGPQFIFQYYREEENGRGNFPPRFSGLQFPNYSSELNVNALELDDSALYLCASSRGVENEQFFGPGTRLTVL.